This T cell receptor beta chain is from a study of response to subunit inactivated influenza vaccine. Overall study findings and caveats: That few new T cells are recruited by each seasonal influenza vaccination was the authors' suggestion.

There are 15 residues in the CDR3. V trimming: 6 bases; J trimming: 2 bases; junction bases outside the gene matches: 8. Germline values: CDR1 MNHEY, CDR2 SVGEGT. TCRdb reprocessed the RT-PCR reads with MiXCR, giving one entry per CDR3 protein. In the table there are about 800,000 distinct CDR3 sequences, about 20% of which are singletons. On this clonotype: The antigen remains undetermined.

Sample: PBMCs from blood, taken approximately 5 days after vaccination. The genes are TRBV6-2 or TRBV6-3 and TRBJ2-7, with 9 bases aligning to TRBD1. The receptor was derived from a man aged 50-59 years who received an inactivated influenza vaccine. The CDR3 loop reads CASRSSGTGPYEQYF. DNA of the CDR3: TGTGCCAGCAGATCCTCCGGGACAGGGCCCTACGAGCAGTACTTC.